This record concerns one TCR beta chain sequence. Its specific antigen is unknown. Base quality data are lacking; no much larger clone is found one base away. The data derive from a study of T cells in Graves' hyperthyroidism and ophthalmopathy (dated by TCRdb to the late 2010s). A note on the overall study: Peripheral blood samples were taken at the time of initial diagnosis, prior to any treatment. To identify TCR V-J signatures that set the groups apart, the researchers used a discovery cohort of 100 or so patients, made up of 40 to 45 with Graves' ophthalmopathy and 57 with stable Graves' hyperthyroidism. An independent validation cohort of 18 to 20 hyperthyroidism patients and more than 15 patients who later progressed to ophthalmopathy tested prospective prediction of ophthalmopathy. For training and testing, the 100 patients in the discovery cohort were randomly divided in a 7:3 ratio. The study also compared thyroid tissue and blood T-cell repertoires from about six Graves' hyperthyroidism patients. Once sampling was done, hyperthyroidism patients were given methimazole at a starting dose of 30 mg daily, whereas ophthalmopathy patients were given high-dose intravenous methylprednisolone. The paper reports TCR Vbeta CDR3 sequencing of more than 120 peripheral blood samples: 40 to 45 ophthalmopathy, under 80 hyperthyroidism and around 17 progressor patients. The investigation overall reported the following: During validation, the model predicted progression to ophthalmopathy a median of roughly 7.1 months ahead of onset, with 60% to 71% sensitivity and under 85% specificity. A 13 V-J signature model separated ophthalmopathy from stable hyperthyroidism, with approximately 86% sensitivity and 81.08% specificity in cross-validation and 80%/75% in testing. Most expanded thyroid clonotypes (frequency above 0.001) were also detected in blood, a finding suggesting that blood repertoires may reflect thyroid immune responses. No statistical method was used to fix the sample size in advance, and group allocation was not hidden from the investigators.

The CDR3, cysteine through phenylalanine, is 11 amino acids long. Just CDR3 DNA is preserved here, 33 bases in frame from base 1. V loses 2 bases of germline sequence and J loses 5 bases, and the interval between the two ends is 4 bases. CDR1 and CDR2 are drawn from the germline V gene (reference sequence): LGHDT, YNNKEL. Graves' hyperthyroidism was defined as stable when no progression to ophthalmopathy occurred over 18 months of follow-up. Hyperthyroidism patients were newly diagnosed, had a disease duration of under 2 months, and were aged 18 to 65 years. The study excluded patients with uncontrolled infections, other autoimmune diseases, pregnancy or lactation. Diagnoses relied on clinical symptoms, serum thyroxine and TRAb, thyroid ultrasound and orbital computed tomography. PBMCs were isolated from 7.5 to 10 ml of fresh peripheral blood by Ficoll-Paque density gradient centrifugation. Total RNA was extracted with Trizol reagent, and quality was checked on an Agilent 2100 Bioanalyzer.

TCR beta CDR3 regions were amplified from RNA transcripts. The first round of RT-PCR for the TCR CDR3 was performed with the HTBI primer set and the Qiagen OneStep RT-PCR kit. Libraries were constructed in a second round of multiplex PCR, after which size selection and purification were carried out. Libraries were sequenced paired-end with 100 bp reads on an Illumina HiSeq2000. Processing in the source paper ran as follows. SOAPnuke was used to process the raw data, with reads discarded if the reads contained adapters or uncalled bases, had a mean Phred below 15, or lacked an exact constant-primer or identifier match. COPE v1.2.5 was used to merge high-quality paired reads, and clonotypes were defined as unique nucleotide sequences. Clonotypes were aligned to IMGT TRBV, TRBD and TRBJ reference segments using MiTCR v1.1. The analysis included only V-J combinations with a frequency above 0.0001, which together covered around 99% of the repertoires. The TCS score was defined as F50 (clonal expansion) divided by E x V (chaos), with BLOSUM62-based TCRdist calculated between CDR3 peptides within each V-J. Welch's t-statistics and random forest reduced just over 500 V-J features to about 12, which were used in a naive Bayes classifier (R e1071). The Morisita-Horn index was used to measure how similar the thyroid and blood repertoires were. TCRdb reran the public reads through fastp at Q25 and MiXCR, keeping productive beta chains. Duplicate CDR3 protein sequences are folded into a single record with the most common DNA and genes. TCRdb's processing, not the authors' own work, is the source of the V and J calls. For this sample there are about 760,000 distinct CDR3 sequences; roughly a third appear just once. The ten largest clones take up 30% to 40% of the sample.

The sequenced sample was blood. Here the chain combines TRBV3-1 and TRBJ2-7; a confident D gene designation cannot be given. The receptor's source is a woman between 35 and 50 years old with Graves' hyperthyroidism. The CDR3 region reads CASSQFHEQYF. The DNA is TGTGCCAGCAGCCAATTCCACGAGCAGTACTTC.